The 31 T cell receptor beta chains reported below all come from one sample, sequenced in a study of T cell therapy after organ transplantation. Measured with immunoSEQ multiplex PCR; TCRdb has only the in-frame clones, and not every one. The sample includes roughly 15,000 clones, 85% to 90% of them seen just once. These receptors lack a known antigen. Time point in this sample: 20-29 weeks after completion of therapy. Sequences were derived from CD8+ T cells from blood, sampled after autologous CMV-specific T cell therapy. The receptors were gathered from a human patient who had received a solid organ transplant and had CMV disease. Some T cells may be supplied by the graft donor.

The CDR3 nucleotides read TGTGCCAGCAGCTTGTGGGGACAGAAAGAGACCCAGTACTTC. This sequence encodes CASSLWGQKETQYF. The chain combines TRBV5-6 with TRBJ2-5, with 7 bases aligning to TRBD1. Germline V gene sequence: CDR1 SGHDT, CDR2 YYEEEE. The CDR3 totals 14 residues. With 1 base clipped from V and 3 bases from J, the junction kept 3 bases outside the gene matches.

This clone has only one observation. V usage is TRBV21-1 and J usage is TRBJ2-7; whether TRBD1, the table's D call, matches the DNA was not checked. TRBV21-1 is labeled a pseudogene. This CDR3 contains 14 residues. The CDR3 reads CASSPRDSSYEQYF. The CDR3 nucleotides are TGTGCCAGCAGCCCACGGGACAGTTCCTACGAGCAGTACTTC.

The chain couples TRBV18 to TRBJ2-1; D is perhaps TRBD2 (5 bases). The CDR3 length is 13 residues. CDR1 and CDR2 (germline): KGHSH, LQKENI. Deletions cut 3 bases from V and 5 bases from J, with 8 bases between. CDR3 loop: CASSPLGDNEQFF. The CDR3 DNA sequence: TGTGCCAGCTCACCGCTCGGGGACAATGAGCAGTTCTTC.

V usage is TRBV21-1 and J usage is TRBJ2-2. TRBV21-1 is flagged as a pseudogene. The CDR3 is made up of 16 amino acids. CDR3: CASSKQGGFIPEELFF. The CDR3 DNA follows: TGTGCCAGCAGCAAACAGGGGGGGTTTATTCCGGAGGAGCTGTTTTTT.

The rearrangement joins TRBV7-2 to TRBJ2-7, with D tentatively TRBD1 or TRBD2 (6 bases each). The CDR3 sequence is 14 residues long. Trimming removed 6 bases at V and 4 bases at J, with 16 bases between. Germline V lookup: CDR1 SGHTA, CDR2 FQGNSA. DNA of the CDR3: TGTGCCAGCAGTTCCATCTCGGGGGCTTACGAGCAGTACTTC. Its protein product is CASSSISGAYEQYF.

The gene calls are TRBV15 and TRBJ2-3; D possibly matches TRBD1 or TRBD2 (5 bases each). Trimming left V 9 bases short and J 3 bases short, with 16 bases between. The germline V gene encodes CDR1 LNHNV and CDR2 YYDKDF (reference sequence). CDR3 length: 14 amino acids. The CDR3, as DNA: TGTGCCACGCACACGGGGCGTGAAACAGATACGCAGTATTTT. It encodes CATHTGRETDTQYF.

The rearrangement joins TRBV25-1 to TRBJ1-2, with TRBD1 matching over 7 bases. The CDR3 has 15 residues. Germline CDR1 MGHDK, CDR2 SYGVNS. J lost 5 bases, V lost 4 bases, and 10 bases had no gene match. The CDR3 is CASSVDRAGGYGYTF. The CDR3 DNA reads TGTGCCAGCAGTGTCGACAGGGCCGGGGGGTATGGCTACACCTTC.

Here the CDR3 reads CSVEGDLYEQYF. The DNA for the CDR3 is TGCAGCGTTGAAGGAGACCTATACGAGCAGTACTTC. The chain has TRBV29-1 and TRBJ2-5; no reliable D call. The DNA matches TRBJ2-7 better at its end, which makes the J call doubtful. The CDR3 consists of 12 residues. The germline CDR1 and CDR2 sequences are SQVTM and ANQGSEA.

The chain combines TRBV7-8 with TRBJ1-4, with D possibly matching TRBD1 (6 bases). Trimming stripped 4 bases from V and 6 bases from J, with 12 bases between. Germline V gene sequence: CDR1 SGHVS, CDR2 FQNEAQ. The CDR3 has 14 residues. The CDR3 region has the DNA TGTGCCAGCAGCTCAGGGGACGGTGATGAAAAACTGTTTTTT. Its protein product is CASSSGDGDEKLFF.

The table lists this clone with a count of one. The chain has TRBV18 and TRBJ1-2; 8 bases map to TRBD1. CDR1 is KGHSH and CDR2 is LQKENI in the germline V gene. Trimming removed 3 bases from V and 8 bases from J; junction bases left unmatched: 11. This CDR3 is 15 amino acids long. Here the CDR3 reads CASSPFPDREIGYTF. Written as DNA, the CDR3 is TGTGCCAGCTCACCCTTCCCGGACAGGGAGATAGGCTACACCTTC.

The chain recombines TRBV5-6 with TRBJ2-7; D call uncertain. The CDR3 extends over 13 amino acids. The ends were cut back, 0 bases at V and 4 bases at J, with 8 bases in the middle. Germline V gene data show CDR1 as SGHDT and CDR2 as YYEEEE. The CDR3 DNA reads TGTGCCAGCAGCTTGGGGGGAAATTACGAGCAGTACTTC. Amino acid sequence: CASSLGGNYEQYF.

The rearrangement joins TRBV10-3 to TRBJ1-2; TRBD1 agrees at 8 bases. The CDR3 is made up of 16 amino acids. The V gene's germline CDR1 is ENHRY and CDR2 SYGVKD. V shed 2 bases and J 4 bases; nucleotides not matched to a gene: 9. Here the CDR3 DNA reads TGTGCCATCAGTGAGCGTACCGGGACAGGAGGCTATGGCTACACCTTC. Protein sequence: CAISERTGTGGYGYTF.

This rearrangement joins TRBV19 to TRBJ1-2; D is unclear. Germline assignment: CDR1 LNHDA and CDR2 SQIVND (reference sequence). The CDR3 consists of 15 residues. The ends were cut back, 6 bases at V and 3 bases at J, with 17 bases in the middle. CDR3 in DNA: TGTGCCAGTAGCTACGAGCCACCGGGAGACTATGGCTACACCTTC. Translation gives CASSYEPPGDYGYTF.

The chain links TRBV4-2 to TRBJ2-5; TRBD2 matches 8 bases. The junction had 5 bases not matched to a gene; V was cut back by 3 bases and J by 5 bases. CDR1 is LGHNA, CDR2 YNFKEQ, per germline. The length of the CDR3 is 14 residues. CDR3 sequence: CASSHRGGDETQYF. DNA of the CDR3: TGTGCCAGCAGCCATCGGGGGGGGGACGAGACCCAGTACTTC.

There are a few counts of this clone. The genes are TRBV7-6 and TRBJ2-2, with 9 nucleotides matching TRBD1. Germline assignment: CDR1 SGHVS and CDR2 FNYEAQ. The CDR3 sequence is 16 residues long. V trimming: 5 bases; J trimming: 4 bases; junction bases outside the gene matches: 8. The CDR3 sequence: CASSPAGTGFTGELFF. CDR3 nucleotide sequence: TGTGCCAGCAGCCCCGCCGGGACAGGGTTCACCGGGGAGCTGTTTTTT.

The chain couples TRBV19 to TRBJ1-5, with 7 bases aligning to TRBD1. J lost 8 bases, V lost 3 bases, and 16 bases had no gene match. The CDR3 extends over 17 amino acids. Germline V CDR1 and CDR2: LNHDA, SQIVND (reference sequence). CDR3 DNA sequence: TGTGCCAGTAGTATGGCGACAGGGTGGGGCGAAAGGGAGCCCCAGCATTTT. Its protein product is CASSMATGWGEREPQHF.

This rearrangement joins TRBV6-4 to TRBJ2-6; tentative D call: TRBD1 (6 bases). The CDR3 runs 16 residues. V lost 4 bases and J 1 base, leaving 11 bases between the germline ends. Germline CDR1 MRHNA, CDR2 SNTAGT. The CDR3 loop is CASSADSTSGANVLTF. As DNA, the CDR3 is TGTGCCAGCAGTGCGGACAGTACTTCTGGGGCCAACGTCCTGACTTTC.

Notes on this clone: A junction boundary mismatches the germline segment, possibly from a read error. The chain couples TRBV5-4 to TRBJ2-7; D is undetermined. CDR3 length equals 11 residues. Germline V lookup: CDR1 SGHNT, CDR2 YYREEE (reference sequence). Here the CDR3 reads CASSLEDEQYF. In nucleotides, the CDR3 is TGTGCCAGCAGTTTGGAAGACGAGCAGTACTTC.

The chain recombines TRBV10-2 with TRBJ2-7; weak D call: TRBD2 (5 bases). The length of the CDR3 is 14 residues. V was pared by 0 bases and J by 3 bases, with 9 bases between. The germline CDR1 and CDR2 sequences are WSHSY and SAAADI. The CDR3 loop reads CASSESGGYYEQYF. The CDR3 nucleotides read TGCGCCAGCAGTGAGTCGGGCGGGTACTACGAGCAGTACTTC.

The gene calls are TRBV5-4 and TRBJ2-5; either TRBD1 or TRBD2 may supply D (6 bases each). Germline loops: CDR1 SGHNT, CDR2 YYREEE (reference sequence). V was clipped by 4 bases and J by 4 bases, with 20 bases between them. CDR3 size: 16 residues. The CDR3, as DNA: TGTGCCAGCAGCCTTAGGTTGGGGGGCGGGCGAGAGACCCAGTACTTC. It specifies CASSLRLGGGRETQYF.

CDR3 sequence reads: CASSLNLGDKTYEQYF. The CDR3, as DNA: TGTGCCAGCAGTTTAAATTTGGGGGACAAGACCTACGAGCAGTACTTC. This chain joins TRBV27 and TRBJ2-7, with D perhaps TRBD1 (6 bases). Looked up from germline, CDR1 is MNHEY and CDR2 is SMNVEV (reference sequence). The length of the CDR3 is 16 residues. Between the trimmed V and J ends, which lost 2 bases and 2 bases, there was a span of 16 bases.

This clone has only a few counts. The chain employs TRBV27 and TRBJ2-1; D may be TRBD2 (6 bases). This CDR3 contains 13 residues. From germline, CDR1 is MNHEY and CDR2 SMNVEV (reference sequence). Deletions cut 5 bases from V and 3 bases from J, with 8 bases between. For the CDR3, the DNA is TGTGCCAGCAGTCGGGGGTTCTACAATGAGCAGTTCTTC. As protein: CASSRGFYNEQFF.

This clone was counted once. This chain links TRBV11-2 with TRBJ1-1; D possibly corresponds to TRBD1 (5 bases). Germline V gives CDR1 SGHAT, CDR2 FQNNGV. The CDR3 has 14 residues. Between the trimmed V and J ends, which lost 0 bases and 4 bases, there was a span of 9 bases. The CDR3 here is CASSLEPRGTEAFF. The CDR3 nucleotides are TGTGCCAGCAGCTTAGAGCCGAGGGGCACTGAAGCTTTCTTT.

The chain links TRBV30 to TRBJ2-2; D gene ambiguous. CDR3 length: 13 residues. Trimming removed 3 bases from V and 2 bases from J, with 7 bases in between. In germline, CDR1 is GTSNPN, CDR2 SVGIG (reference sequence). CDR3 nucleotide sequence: TGTGCCTGGAGGGTAGACAACACCGGGGAGCTGTTTTTT. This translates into CAWRVDNTGELFF.

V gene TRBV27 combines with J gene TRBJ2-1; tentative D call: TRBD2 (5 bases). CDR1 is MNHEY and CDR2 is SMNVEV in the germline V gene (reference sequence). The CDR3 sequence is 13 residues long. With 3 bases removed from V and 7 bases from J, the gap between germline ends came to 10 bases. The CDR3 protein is CASSLSGRNEQFF. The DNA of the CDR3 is TGTGCCAGCAGTTTGAGTGGGAGAAATGAGCAGTTCTTC.

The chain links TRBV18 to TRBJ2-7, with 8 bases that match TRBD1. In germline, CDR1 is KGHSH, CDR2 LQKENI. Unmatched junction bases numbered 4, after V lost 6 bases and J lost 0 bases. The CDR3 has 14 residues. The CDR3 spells CASSTGVFSYEQYF. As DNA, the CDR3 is TGTGCCAGCTCGACAGGGGTTTTCTCCTACGAGCAGTACTTC.

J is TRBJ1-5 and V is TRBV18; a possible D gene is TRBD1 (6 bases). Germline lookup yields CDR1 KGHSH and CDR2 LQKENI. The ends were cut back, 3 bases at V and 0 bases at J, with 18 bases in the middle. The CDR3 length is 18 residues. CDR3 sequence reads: CASSPGSDRPDSNQPQHF. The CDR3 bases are TGTGCCAGCTCACCGGGGAGCGACAGGCCGGATAGCAATCAGCCCCAGCATTTT.

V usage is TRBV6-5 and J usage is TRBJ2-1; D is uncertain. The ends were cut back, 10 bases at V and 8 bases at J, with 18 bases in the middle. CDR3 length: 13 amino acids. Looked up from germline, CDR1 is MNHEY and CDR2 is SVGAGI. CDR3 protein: CATRDFYLDEQFF. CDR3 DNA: TGTGCCACCAGAGACTTTTACTTAGATGAGCAGTTCTTC.

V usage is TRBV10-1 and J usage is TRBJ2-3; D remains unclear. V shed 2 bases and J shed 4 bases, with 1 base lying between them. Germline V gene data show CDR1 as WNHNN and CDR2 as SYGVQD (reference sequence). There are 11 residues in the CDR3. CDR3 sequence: CASSEADTQYF. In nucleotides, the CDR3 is TGCGCCAGCAGTGAGGCAGATACGCAGTATTTT.

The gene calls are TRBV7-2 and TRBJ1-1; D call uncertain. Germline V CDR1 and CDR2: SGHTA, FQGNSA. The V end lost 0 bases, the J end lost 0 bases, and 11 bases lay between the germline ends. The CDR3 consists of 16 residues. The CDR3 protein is CASSLAARYLNTEAFF. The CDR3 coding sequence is TGTGCCAGCAGCTTAGCAGCCCGGTACTTGAACACTGAAGCTTTCTTT.

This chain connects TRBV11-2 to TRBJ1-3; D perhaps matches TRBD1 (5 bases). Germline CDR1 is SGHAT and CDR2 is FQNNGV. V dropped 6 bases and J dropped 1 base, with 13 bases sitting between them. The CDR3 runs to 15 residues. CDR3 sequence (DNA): TGTGCCAGCAGTAATAACCCAGGGTCTGGAAACACCATATATTTT. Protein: CASSNNPGSGNTIYF.